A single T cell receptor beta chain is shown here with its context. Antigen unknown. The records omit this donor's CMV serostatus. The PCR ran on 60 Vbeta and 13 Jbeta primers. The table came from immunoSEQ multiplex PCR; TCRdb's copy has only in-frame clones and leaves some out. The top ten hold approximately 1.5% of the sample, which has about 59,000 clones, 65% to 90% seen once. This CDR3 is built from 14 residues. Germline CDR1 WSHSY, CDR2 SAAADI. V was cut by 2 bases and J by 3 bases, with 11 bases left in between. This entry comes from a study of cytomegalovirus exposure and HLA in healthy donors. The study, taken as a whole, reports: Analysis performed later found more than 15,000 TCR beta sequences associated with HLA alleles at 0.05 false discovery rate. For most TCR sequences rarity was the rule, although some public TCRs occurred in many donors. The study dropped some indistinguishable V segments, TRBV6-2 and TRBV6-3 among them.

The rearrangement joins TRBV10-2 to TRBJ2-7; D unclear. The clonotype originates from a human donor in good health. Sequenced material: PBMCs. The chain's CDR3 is CASSEVQLYYEQYF. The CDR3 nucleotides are TGCGCCAGCAGTGAGGTCCAACTCTACTACGAGCAGTACTTC.